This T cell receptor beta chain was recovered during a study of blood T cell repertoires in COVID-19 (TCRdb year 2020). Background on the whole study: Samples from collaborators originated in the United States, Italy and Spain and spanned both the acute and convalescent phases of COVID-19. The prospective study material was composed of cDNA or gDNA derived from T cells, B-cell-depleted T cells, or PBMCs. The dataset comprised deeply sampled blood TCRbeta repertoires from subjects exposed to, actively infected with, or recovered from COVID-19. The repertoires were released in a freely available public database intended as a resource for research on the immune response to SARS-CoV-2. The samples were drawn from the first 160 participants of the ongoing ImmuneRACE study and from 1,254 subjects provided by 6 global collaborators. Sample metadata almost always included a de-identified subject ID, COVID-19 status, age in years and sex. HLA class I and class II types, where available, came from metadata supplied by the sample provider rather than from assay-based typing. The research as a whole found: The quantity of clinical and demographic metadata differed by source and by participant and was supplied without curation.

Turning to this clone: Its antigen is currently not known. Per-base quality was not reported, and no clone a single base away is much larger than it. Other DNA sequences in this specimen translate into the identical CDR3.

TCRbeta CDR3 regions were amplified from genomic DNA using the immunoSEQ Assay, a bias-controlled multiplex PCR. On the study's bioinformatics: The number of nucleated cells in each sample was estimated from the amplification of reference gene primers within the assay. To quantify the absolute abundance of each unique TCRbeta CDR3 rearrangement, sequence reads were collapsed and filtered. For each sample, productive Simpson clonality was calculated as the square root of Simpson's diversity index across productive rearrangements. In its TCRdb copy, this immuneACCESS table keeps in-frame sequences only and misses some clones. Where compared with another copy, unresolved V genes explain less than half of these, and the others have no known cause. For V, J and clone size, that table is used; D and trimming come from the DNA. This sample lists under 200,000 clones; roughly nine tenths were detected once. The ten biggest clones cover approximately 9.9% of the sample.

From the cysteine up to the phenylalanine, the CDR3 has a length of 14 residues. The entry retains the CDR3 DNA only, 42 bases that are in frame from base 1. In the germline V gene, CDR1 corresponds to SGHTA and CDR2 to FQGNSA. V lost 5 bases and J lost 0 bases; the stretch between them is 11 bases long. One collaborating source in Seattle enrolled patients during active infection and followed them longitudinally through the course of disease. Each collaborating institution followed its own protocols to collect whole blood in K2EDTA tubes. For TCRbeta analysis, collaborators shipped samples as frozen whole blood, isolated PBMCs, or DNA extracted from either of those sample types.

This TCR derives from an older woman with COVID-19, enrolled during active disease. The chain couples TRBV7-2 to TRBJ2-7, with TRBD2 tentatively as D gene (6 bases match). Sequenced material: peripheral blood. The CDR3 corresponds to CASSPGGASYEQYF. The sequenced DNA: TGTGCCAGCAGCCCCGGAGGGGCCTCCTACGAGCAGTACTTC. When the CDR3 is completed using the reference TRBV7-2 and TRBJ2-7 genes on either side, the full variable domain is GAGVSQSPSNKVTEKGKDVELRCDPISGHTALYWYRQSLGQGLEFLIYFQGNSAPDKSGLPSDRFSAERTGGSVSTLTIQRTQQEDSAVYLCASSPGGASYEQYFGPGTRLTVT.